The sequence of this T cell receptor beta chain was determined in a study of cytomegalovirus exposure and HLA in healthy donors. General observations from the study: Upon later analysis, HLA-associated TCR beta chains proved more clonally expanded than other, equally common chains.

Trimming stripped 4 bases from V and 4 bases from J, with 10 bases between. The CDR3 covers 13 residues. The V gene's germline CDR1 is SNHLY and CDR2 FYNNEI. As regards this clone: Its antigen is as yet unknown.

The PCR had 60 Vbeta and 13 Jbeta primers. Assay: immunoSEQ multiplex PCR; the TCRdb copy retains only in-frame clones and omits some. This table has 60,000 or so clones, 65% to 90% appearing once. The chain has TRBV2 and TRBJ2-5; TRBD1 might be the D (6 bases). What was sequenced was PBMCs. The receptor comes from a female donor in good health and CMV-seronegative. The CDR3 bases are TGTGCCAGCAGTGTCCGAGGGGGAGAGACCCAGTACTTC. Its translation: CASSVRGGETQYF. Looking up the rest from reference TRBV2 and TRBJ2-5 gives the full variable domain: EPEVTQTPSHQVTQMGQEVILRCVPISNHLYFYWYRQILGQKVEFLVSFYNNEISEKSEIFDDQFSVERPDGSNFTLKIRSTKLEDSAMYFCASSVRGGETQYFGPGTRLLVL.